This entry concerns a single TCR beta chain. One junction end does not reproduce the germline sequence, and a read error may be involved. These data are taken from a study of blood T cells in healthy people across ages. Together with a sample-barcoded 5' primer, a J-beta primer mix was included in a second PCR lasting about 6 to 11 cycles. One entry per CDR3 protein results from TCRdb running MiXCR on the 5' RACE reads. This sample yields around 1,800,000 distinct CDR3 sequences, of which about 39% are seen a single time; more than 20% belongs to the top ten. The CDR3 has 12 residues. CDR1 and CDR2 (germline): MNHEY, SVGEGT.

The TCR comes from a human donor in good health. The rearrangement uses TRBV6-2 or TRBV6-3 and TRBJ2-5; the D gene is possibly TRBD1 (5 bases). Sequencing used blood. The CDR3 nucleotides read TGTGCCAGCAGTTGGGGCGGAGAGACCCGGTACTTC. Residues: CASSWGGETRYF.